This is a list of T cell receptor beta chains from one sample in a study of cytomegalovirus exposure and HLA in healthy donors. Clones were read by immunoSEQ multiplex PCR, and TCRdb kept only the in-frame ones, dropping some. This sample carries about 180,000 clones, roughly 79% of them seen once, and the ten largest clones take 4% to 5%. The sequenced sample consisted of PBMCs. The receptors shown here come from a woman between 18 and 30 years old in good health and CMV-seropositive. CDR3s include the opening cysteine and the closing phenylalanine or tryptophan. The order of the fields is V gene, J gene, D gene, CDR3 protein, CDR3 DNA. D genes are given only for firm matches.

>TRBV9|TRBJ1-5|.
CASSVDGGAQPQHF
TGTGCCAGCAGCGTAGATGGAGGGGCCCAGCCCCAGCATTTT
>TRBV7-3|TRBJ2-1|.
CASSYRGLLSYNEQFF
TGTGCCAGCAGCTACCGGGGACTGCTCTCCTACAATGAGCAGTTCTTC
>TRBV4-2|TRBJ1-2|.
CASSQYRKFYGYTF
TGTGCCAGCAGCCAATACAGGAAATTCTATGGCTACACCTTC
>TRBV7-2|TRBJ1-2|TRBD1
CASSLGIQGAPNYGYTF
TGTGCCAGCAGCTTAGGAATTCAGGGGGCGCCTAACTATGGCTACACCTTC
>TRBV5-4|TRBJ2-5|.
CASSRDKNQETQYF
TGTGCCAGCAGCCGGGACAAAAATCAAGAGACCCAGTACTTC
>TRBV2|TRBJ2-7|.
CASRAFGLYEQYF
TGTGCCAGCAGGGCGTTCGGACTCTACGAGCAGTACTTC
>TRBV5-1|TRBJ1-2|TRBD1
CASSWEVGGNYGYTF
TGCGCCAGCAGCTGGGAGGTAGGGGGCAACTATGGCTACACCTTC
>TRBV5-6|TRBJ1-2|TRBD1
CASSPGGQAYGYTF
TGTGCCAGCAGCCCTGGTGGACAGGCCTATGGCTACACCTTC
>TRBV2|TRBJ1-1|.
CASSVTGGNTEAFF
TGTGCCAGCAGTGTGACAGGCGGTAACACTGAAGCTTTCTTT
>TRBV5-1|TRBJ2-7|.
CASSLPGNHEQYF
TGCGCCAGCAGCTTGCCAGGGAACCACGAGCAGTACTTC
>TRBV6-6|TRBJ2-7|TRBD2
CASSQAPAGGPNEQYF
TGTGCCAGCAGCCAGGCCCCAGCGGGGGGGCCGAATGAGCAGTACTTC
>TRBV18|TRBJ1-1|.
CASSPQGYTEAFF
TGTGCCAGCTCACCACAGGGGTACACTGAAGCTTTCTTT
>TRBV5-5|TRBJ1-5|.
CASSPEVWGGNQPQHF
TGTGCCAGCAGCCCCGAGGTGTGGGGGGGAAATCAGCCCCAGCATTTT
>TRBV19|TRBJ2-5|.
CASSFRALQETQYF
TGTGCCAGTAGTTTTAGAGCTCTCCAAGAGACCCAGTACTTC
>TRBV30|TRBJ2-3|TRBD2
CAWRSASGGLDTQYF
TGTGCCTGGAGGAGCGCTAGCGGGGGGTTAGATACGCAGTATTTT
>TRBV6-5|TRBJ2-1|.
CASSPQGWGNNEQFF
TGTGCCAGCAGTCCGCAGGGGTGGGGGAACAATGAGCAGTTCTTC
>TRBV5-6|TRBJ1-1|TRBD1
CASSRTPADRGEDTEAFF
TGTGCCAGCAGCCGAACCCCCGCGGACAGGGGGGAAGACACTGAAGCTTTCTTT
>TRBV27|TRBJ2-7|.
CASSALPGSYEQYF
TGTGCCAGCAGTGCCCTGCCCGGGAGCTACGAGCAGTACTTC